This T cell receptor beta chain is from a study of Ad26.COV2.S vaccination and SARS-CoV-2 variants. Study-wide points: Responses of spike-specific T cells (both CD8+ and CD4+) reportedly showed substantial breadth after vaccination. Non-spike TCR breadth did not differ much between vaccine and placebo recipients.

As for this clone: The target antigen is unknown.

This table comes from immunoSEQ multiplex PCR, and its TCRdb copy is limited to in-frame clones, with some not included. The sample yields 300,000 to 400,000 clones, 88% seen once. The V gene's germline CDR1 is KGHSH and CDR2 LQKENI. The V segment lost 4 bases and the J segment 7 bases; nucleotides outside the gene matches: 9. The CDR3 has 16 amino acids. Treatment specified: around 19 received Ad26.COV2.S at low or high dose, single or two shots; about 5 received placebo; per-sample allocation not given. Samples analyzed were those drawn on day 63 after the first vaccine or placebo injection. A Boston donor was an adult aged 18-55 years. As its vector, the vaccine had Ad26, which expressed Wuhan-strain SARS-CoV-2 spike.

The sample was peripheral blood, taken in a trial of Ad26.COV2.S vaccine versus placebo. The chain has TRBV18 and TRBJ1-6; 8 bases align to TRBD1. This TCR was sampled from a person between 18 and 60 years old who received the Ad26.COV2.S COVID-19 vaccine or a placebo. The CDR3 region has the DNA TGTGCCAGCTCACTTACCCTGGACAGGGAAAATTCACCCCTCCACTTT. Encoded protein: CASSLTLDRENSPLHF.